The present TCR beta chain was sequenced within a study of vaccination and CD4 T cells after COVID-19. Study details: Investigators drew the post-COVID samples a median around 96 days after diagnosis, with a range of 35 to 161.

Between the trimmed V and J ends, which lost 5 bases and 1 base, there was a span of 7 bases. The CDR3 runs 12 residues. CDR1 is DFQATT, CDR2 SNEGSKA, per germline (reference sequence). Cultured CD4+ T cell DNA underwent sequencing with the Oncomine TCR Beta short-read assay. It was cultured CD4+ T cells from which genomic DNA was extracted. TCRdb reprocessed the PCR reads via MiXCR and lists one record per CDR3 protein. The sample records under 20,000 distinct CDR3 sequences, around two fifths being singletons. Study-wide results and limits: Convalescent patients gained a median 86.3% of their reactive clones only post-vaccination.

This clonotype has only a few counts. Antigen: not known. Regarding treatment: approximately 10-day PBMC culture with coronavirus spike peptide pools or control peptides (ViraFEST assay). Researchers reported culturing 2 million to 2.5 million PBMCs per well with 8 to 10 IU/ml IL-2 and around 9.4 ug/ml peptide pools. Sequenced material: CD4+ T cells from blood, cultured in vitro, taken before SARS-CoV-2 vaccination. The receptor was isolated from a human donor who had recovered from COVID-19. The genes are TRBV20-1 and TRBJ2-3; D not resolved. The CDR3 region has the DNA TGCAGTGCTGCCCAGGGCACAGATACGCAGTATTTT. This codes for CSAAQGTDTQYF.